This T cell receptor (beta chain) was documented in a study of graft-versus-host responses after intestinal transplantation. CDR3 length: 15 amino acids. The germline V and J ends were trimmed by 3 bases and 0 bases, with 8 bases remaining between them. CDR1 is MGHRA and CDR2 is YSYEKL in the germline V gene. This table comes from immunoSEQ multiplex PCR, and its TCRdb copy is limited to in-frame clones, with some not included. The table includes roughly 100,000 clones, 91% detected once. On this clone itself: Its matching antigen is unknown.

The sample consisted of unstimulated CD4+ T cells sorted from spleen or lymph node cells, taken before transplant. This sequence originates from a human donor who was the organ donor for an intestinal transplant. The J gene is TRBJ1-4, the V gene TRBV4-1; possibly TRBD1 for D (5 bases). The CDR3 bases are TGCGCCAGCAGCCATTCGGGGGCAACTAATGAAAAACTGTTTTTT. Translation: CASSHSGATNEKLFF.